The 17 T cell receptor beta chains below were found in one sample sequenced in a study of blood T cell repertoires in COVID-19. Only in-frame clones appear in the TCRdb table, and some are missing; sequencing was by immunoSEQ multiplex PCR. This table has 85,000 or so clones, roughly 96% appearing once. The specimen was peripheral blood. The receptor source for this set is a human donor with active COVID-19. The donor label of this sample is uncertain.

This clone was observed a single time. The chain is built from TRBV2 and TRBJ2-1; the match to TRBD2 covers 9 bases. Germline values: CDR1 SNHLY, CDR2 FYNNEI. The J segment lost 4 bases and the V segment lost 8 bases, leaving 3 bases of the junction unmatched. CDR3 length equals 13 residues. CDR3 residues: CASGLAGYNEQFF. The CDR3, as DNA: TGTGCCAGCGGGCTAGCGGGGTACAATGAGCAGTTCTTC.

The chain is built from TRBV5-8 and TRBJ2-3; 8 bases align to TRBD2. V trimming: 4 bases; J trimming: 3 bases; junction bases outside the gene matches: 7. CDR1 and CDR2 (germline): SGHTS, YDEGEE. The CDR3 runs 15 residues. The CDR3 DNA follows: TGTGCCAGCAGCGTTCTGGGACTAGGGACAGATACGCAGTATTTT. Encoded protein: CASSVLGLGTDTQYF.

The gene calls are TRBV4-1 and TRBJ2-5, with D tentatively TRBD1 (6 bases). The germline CDR1 and CDR2 sequences are MGHRA and YSYEKL. The CDR3 length is 15 residues. V lost 3 bases to trimming and J lost 4 bases, with 15 bases between them. CDR3 protein: CASSQATGWRETQYF. As DNA, the CDR3 is TGCGCCAGCAGCCAGGCTACAGGGTGGAGAGAGACCCAGTACTTC.

V gene TRBV6-5 combines with J gene TRBJ2-5; 10 nucleotides agree with TRBD1. Germline CDR1 MNHEY, CDR2 SVGAGI. This CDR3 region has 14 residues. J gave up 4 bases and V 2 bases, and 1 base lay outside the gene matches. CDR3 residues: CASSYRTGGETQYF. For the CDR3, the DNA is TGTGCCAGCAGTTACAGGACAGGGGGAGAGACCCAGTACTTC.

V and J are TRBV6-4 and TRBJ1-1, with TRBD1 identical over 7 bases. Germline CDR1 MRHNA, CDR2 SNTAGT. There are 14 residues in the CDR3. V lost 5 bases, J lost 6 bases, and 9 bases stayed unmatched. The CDR3 nucleotides are TGTGCCAGCAGTCCGAGACAGGGTGGTCCTGAAGCTTTCTTT. It codes for CASSPRQGGPEAFF.

The rearrangement uses TRBV6-5 and TRBJ1-2; possible D gene TRBD1, 5 bases. The CDR3 covers 15 residues. V lost 1 base to trimming and J lost 4 bases, with 13 bases between them. Per the germline V gene, CDR1 is MNHEY and CDR2 is SVGAGI. The CDR3 region is CASSYWSGQGYGYTF. The CDR3 DNA reads as TGTGCCAGCAGTTACTGGTCCGGGCAGGGCTATGGCTACACCTTC.

The chain employs TRBV6-5 and TRBJ2-7; D perhaps matches TRBD2 (6 bases). Trimming cost V 4 bases and J 2 bases, with 15 bases left between them. Per the germline V gene, CDR1 is MNHEY and CDR2 is SVGAGI. This CDR3 is built from 15 residues. The CDR3: CASSSPGTLTYEQYF. The CDR3 DNA follows: TGTGCCAGCAGTTCACCCGGGACTCTGACCTACGAGCAGTACTTC.

V and J are TRBV28 and TRBJ2-7; 7 bases are a match to TRBD2. J was trimmed by 3 bases and V by 3 bases; bases with no gene match: 5. There are 14 residues in the CDR3. CDR1 is MDHEN, CDR2 SYDVKM, per germline. The CDR3 DNA follows: TGTGCCAGCAGTTTGGGAGGGCGGAACTACGAGCAGTACTTC. Translated: CASSLGGRNYEQYF.

The chain is built from TRBV19 and TRBJ2-5; 8 nucleotides agree with TRBD1. CDR1 and CDR2 from the germline V gene are LNHDA and SQIVND (reference sequence). The CDR3 is made up of 15 amino acids. The junction had 9 bases not matched to a gene; V was cut back by 4 bases and J by 5 bases. The CDR3, as DNA: TGTGCCAGTAGTAGACGGACAGGGACGGGGGAGACCCAGTACTTC. Amino acid sequence: CASSRRTGTGETQYF.

This chain connects TRBV5-1 to TRBJ2-5; tentatively, D is TRBD2 (6 bases). The V gene lost 0 bases and the J gene lost 5 bases, with 14 bases spanning the gap. This CDR3 is 15 amino acids long. Germline V gene sequence: CDR1 SGHRS, CDR2 YFSETQ. This CDR3 is CASSLGTGDRETQYF. As DNA, the CDR3 is TGCGCCAGCAGCTTGGGGACGGGGGATCGGGAGACCCAGTACTTC.

The rearrangement links TRBV7-2 to TRBJ2-1; 10 bases are a match to TRBD1. The CDR3 loop spans 16 amino acids. CDR1 is SGHTA and CDR2 is FQGNSA in the germline V gene. With V trimmed by 2 bases and J by 9 bases, 10 bases remained unmatched. This chain's CDR3 is CASSLSGDRGRGEQFF. The CDR3, as DNA: TGTGCCAGCAGCTTATCTGGGGACAGGGGTCGTGGTGAGCAGTTCTTC.

This chain links TRBV4-1 with TRBJ2-1; tentative D call: TRBD2 (5 bases). The CDR3 is made up of 15 amino acids. Germline values: CDR1 MGHRA, CDR2 YSYEKL. The V and J ends lost 4 bases and 7 bases respectively, with 17 bases between them. DNA for the CDR3: TGCGCCAGCAGCCCCGTGCTGGCCCCGGGGAATGAGCAGTTCTTC. This codes for CASSPVLAPGNEQFF.

The chain carries TRBV18 and TRBJ2-3, with D unresolved. CDR1 and CDR2 (germline): KGHSH, LQKENI. V lost 6 bases and J lost 4, with 5 bases in between. The CDR3 length is 11 residues. The CDR3 region is CASSLPDTQYF. The CDR3, as DNA: TGTGCCAGCTCCCTCCCAGATACGCAGTATTTT.

This clone was counted a single time. The rearrangement links TRBV12-5 to TRBJ2-7; D is unresolved. Trimming pared 7 bases from V and 0 bases from J, leaving 16 bases between. Germline CDR1 LGHNT, CDR2 FRNRAP. The CDR3 length is 15 residues. In DNA form, the CDR3 reads TGTGCTAGTGCATTCCCCGGGTACTGCTCCTACGAGCAGTACTTC. As protein: CASAFPGYCSYEQYF.

This clone showed up just once. The rearrangement uses TRBV7-9 and TRBJ1-4, with D tentatively TRBD1 (5 bases). Trimming removed 1 base from V and 5 bases from J, with 14 bases in between. This CDR3 contains 16 residues. Germline assignment: CDR1 SEHNR and CDR2 FQNEAQ (reference sequence). As DNA, the CDR3 is TGTGCCAGCAGCTTAGTAAGGAAACAGGTGAATGAAAAACTGTTTTTT. This translates into CASSLVRKQVNEKLFF.

The DNA for the CDR3 is TGTGCCAGCAGTCCCCGACTAGAGAGGCTCGGGGAGCTGTTTTTT. This translates into CASSPRLERLGELFF. The V call is TRBV27, the J call TRBJ2-2; D may be TRBD2 (6 bases). In germline, CDR1 is MNHEY, CDR2 SMNVEV (reference sequence). Trimming cost V 5 bases and J 7 bases, with 17 bases left between them. CDR3 length: 15 residues.

V and J are TRBV28 and TRBJ2-1, with 7 bases aligning to TRBD2. CDR1 is MDHEN, CDR2 SYDVKM, per germline. Trimming at V came to 3 bases and at J to 7 bases, leaving 12 bases not matched to a gene. This CDR3 region has 16 residues. CDR3 region: CASSFVGRERRNEQFF. CDR3 nucleotides: TGTGCCAGCAGTTTCGTGGGGCGGGAGCGGAGAAATGAGCAGTTCTTC.